A selection of T cell receptor beta chains follows, all from one sample in a study of shared clonotypes between healthy human individuals. TCRdb's table, derived via immunoSEQ multiplex PCR, lists solely in-frame clones and lacks some. The repertoire consists of about 750,000 clones, with over 90% occurring once and the leading ten covering under 30%. The sequenced sample was naive CD8+ T cells sorted from blood. All receptors derive from a man younger than 45 in good health. Each CDR3 is given with its conserved first and last residue. The D gene is left open where the match is weak. Only part of the rows carry a size: once, few, many, or a class if the clone is expanded.

cdr3_length clone_size j_call v_call d_call cdr3_aa cdr3_nt
14 - TRBJ1-3 TRBV28 TRBD1 CATKYRGSGNTIYF TGTGCCACCAAGTACAGGGGTTCCGGAAACACCATATATTTT
14 - TRBJ2-7 TRBV15 - CATSSPGLYYEQYF TGTGCCACCAGCTCCCCGGGACTGTACTACGAGCAGTACTTC
15 - TRBJ2-7 TRBV7-6 TRBD1 CASTSRTGNSYEQYF TGTGCCAGCACCTCGCGGACAGGGAACTCCTACGAGCAGTACTTC
16 - TRBJ2-7 TRBV7-2 - CASSLRGLVLSYEQYF TGTGCCAGCAGCTTACGGGGCCTGGTCCTCTCCTACGAGCAGTACTTC
19 - TRBJ1-2 TRBV7-8 - CASSPAARGPLGPLEGYTF TGTGCCAGCAGCCCCGCCGCGCGGGGCCCCCTCGGGCCTCTAGAGGGCTACACCTTC
15 - TRBJ2-2 TRBV19 - CATGMGYPNTGELFF TGTGCCACCGGGATGGGCTACCCGAACACCGGGGAGCTGTTTTTT
15 - TRBJ2-3 TRBV11-2 - CASSLFLGGTDTQYF TGTGCCAGCAGCCTATTTTTGGGTGGCACAGATACGCAGTATTTT
12 - TRBJ2-3 TRBV9 - CASGLGADTQYF TGTGCCAGCGGGCTGGGGGCAGATACGCAGTATTTT
15 - TRBJ2-1 TRBV4-3 - CASSQNPAVQYEQFF TGCGCCAGCAGCCAAAACCCAGCGGTACAATATGAGCAGTTCTTC
16 - TRBJ1-3 TRBV4-1 - CASSPSTRSSGNTIYF TGCGCCAGCAGCCCATCGACCCGGAGCTCTGGAAACACCATATATTTT
15 - TRBJ2-1 TRBV9 - CASSGVGSSYNEQFF TGTGCCAGCAGCGGGGTAGGGAGCTCCTACAATGAGCAGTTCTTC
14 - TRBJ2-3 TRBV21-1 - CASSPRIGTDTQYF TGTGCCAGCAGCCCGAGGATCGGGACAGATACGCAGTATTTT
16 - TRBJ1-1 TRBV4-3 - CASSQDRSGFGTEAFF TGCGCCAGCAGCCAAGATCGGTCGGGGTTCGGCACTGAAGCTTTCTTT
11 - TRBJ2-1 TRBV27 - CASSTNNEQFF TGTGCCAGCAGTACCAACAATGAGCAGTTCTTC
15 - TRBJ2-3 TRBV13 TRBD2 CASSLGAGVQDTQYF TGTGCCAGCAGCTTAGGAGCGGGAGTTCAAGATACGCAGTATTTT
19 - TRBJ2-3 TRBV14 - CASSQDLSLAGEGSDTQYF TGTGCCAGCAGCCAAGATTTAAGTTTGGCAGGGGAAGGATCAGATACGCAGTATTTT
17 - TRBJ2-3 TRBV7-3 TRBD2 CASSLRLAGGPTDTQYF TGTGCCAGCAGCTTACGCCTAGCGGGAGGGCCAACAGATACGCAGTATTTT
16 - TRBJ2-5 TRBV30 - CAWSVVAGEKQETQYF TGTGCCTGGAGTGTCGTGGCAGGGGAGAAACAAGAGACCCAGTACTTC
14 - TRBJ2-2 TRBV9 TRBD2 CASSVGGRAGELFF TGTGCCAGCAGCGTAGGCGGGAGGGCCGGGGAGCTGTTTTTT
13 once TRBJ2-2 TRBV27 - CASSGGWVGELFF TGTGCCAGCAGCGGGGGTTGGGTCGGGGAGCTGTTTTTT
17 - TRBJ2-3 TRBV28 TRBD2 CASSSDWTSGSTDTQYF TGTGCCAGCAGTTCCGACTGGACTAGCGGGAGCACAGATACGCAGTATTTT
17 once TRBJ2-3 TRBV4-1 - CASSQTFTGSGTDTQYF TGCGCCAGCAGCCAAACTTTCACAGGGTCTGGCACAGATACGCAGTATTTT
15 - TRBJ2-7 TRBV19 - CASSILGGSSYEQYF TGTGCCAGTAGTATTTTGGGGGGATCATCCTACGAGCAGTACTTC
16 once TRBJ2-1 TRBV7-3 - CASSPRETGLDNEQFF TGTGCCAGCAGCCCGAGGGAGACAGGACTTGACAATGAGCAGTTCTTC
15 many TRBJ2-1 TRBV27 - CASSPSGGTGNEQFF TGTGCCAGCAGTCCGAGCGGGGGGACAGGCAATGAGCAGTTCTTC
17 once TRBJ2-1 TRBV7-8 TRBD2 CASSSLTSGSFYNEQFF TGTGCCAGCAGCTCCTTGACTAGCGGGAGTTTCTACAATGAGCAGTTCTTC
15 - TRBJ2-1 TRBV18 - CASSRLWEDKDEQFF TGTGCCAGCTCACGCCTCTGGGAGGATAAGGATGAGCAGTTCTTC
13 - TRBJ2-3 TRBV30 TRBD1 CAWSQGGTDTQYF TGTGCCTGGAGTCAGGGGGGCACAGATACGCAGTATTTT
13 once TRBJ2-3 TRBV6-1 TRBD2 CASSELAGDTQYF TGTGCCAGCAGTGAACTAGCGGGAGATACGCAGTATTTT
14 - TRBJ2-7 TRBV11-2 - CASSSGGQYYEQYF TGTGCCAGCAGCTCCGGGGGACAGTACTACGAGCAGTACTTC
15 - TRBJ2-1 TRBV7-7 TRBD2 CASSLAGGRADEQFF TGTGCCAGCAGCTTAGCCGGCGGGAGGGCCGATGAGCAGTTCTTC
14 once TRBJ1-1 TRBV6-5 TRBD1 CASRPGQLNTEAFF TGTGCCAGCAGACCGGGACAGCTGAACACTGAAGCTTTCTTT
14 - TRBJ2-4 TRBV28 TRBD1 CASSFGDSKNIQYF TGTGCCAGCAGCTTCGGGGACAGCAAAAACATTCAGTACTTC
14 - TRBJ1-2 TRBV29-1 - CSVGPTVRPYGYTF TGCAGCGTTGGGCCCACGGTGAGGCCCTATGGCTACACCTTC
13 - TRBJ2-2 TRBV9 - CASSGTRTGELFF TGTGCCAGCAGCGGGACACGGACCGGGGAGCTGTTTTTT